This TCR beta chain derives from a study of blood T cell repertoires in COVID-19. Study information: Samples of COVID-19 (acute and convalescent) were obtained from the United States, Italy and Spain. The cDNA or gDNA used as material had been derived from T cells, B-cell-depleted T cells, or PBMCs.

Germline lookup yields CDR1 MNHEY and CDR2 SVGAGI. The V end lost 5 bases, the J end lost 6 bases, and 11 bases lay between the germline ends. The CDR3 extends over 13 amino acids. Methods used by the authors: How many nucleated cells were present was estimated from reference gene primer amplification. The assay was immunoSEQ multiplex PCR, and TCRdb's table has in-frame clones only and misses some. V and J calls and clone size follow that table, whereas D and trimming were derived from the DNA. The table includes under 20,000 clones, 75% to 90% detected once. This TCR was sampled from a human donor in a cohort sampled during active COVID-19. Source material: peripheral blood. The chain joins TRBV6-5 to TRBJ2-1; the D is unclear. CDR3 residues: CASSPHRTNEQFF. The CDR3 DNA reads TGTGCCAGCAGTCCGCATAGAACCAATGAGCAGTTCTTC.